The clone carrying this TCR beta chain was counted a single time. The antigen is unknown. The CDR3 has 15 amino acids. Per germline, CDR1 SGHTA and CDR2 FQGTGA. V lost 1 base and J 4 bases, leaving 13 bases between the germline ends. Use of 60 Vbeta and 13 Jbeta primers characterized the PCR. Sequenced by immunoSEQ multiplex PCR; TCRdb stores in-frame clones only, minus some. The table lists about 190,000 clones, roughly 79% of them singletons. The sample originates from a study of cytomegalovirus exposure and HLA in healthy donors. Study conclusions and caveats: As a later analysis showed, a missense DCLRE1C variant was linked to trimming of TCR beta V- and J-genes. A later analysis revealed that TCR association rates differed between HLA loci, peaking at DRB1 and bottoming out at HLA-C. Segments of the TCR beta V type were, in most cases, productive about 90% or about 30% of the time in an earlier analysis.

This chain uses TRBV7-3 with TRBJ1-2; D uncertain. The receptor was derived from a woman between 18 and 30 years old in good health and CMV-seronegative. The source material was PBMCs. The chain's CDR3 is CASSLNGGFGYGYTF. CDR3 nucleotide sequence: TGTGCCAGCAGCTTAAATGGAGGGTTCGGCTATGGCTACACCTTC.